A few counts support the clone carrying this TCR beta chain. The target antigen is unknown. Reverse transcription of all isolated RNA meant that expressed TCRB transcripts were sequenced. Clones were read by immunoSEQ multiplex PCR, and TCRdb kept only the in-frame ones, dropping some. The repertoire holds almost 350,000 clones, less than 9.5% seen once, with around 0.45% in the top ten. The CDR3 sequence is 14 residues long. V was pared by 1 base and J by 2 bases, with 9 bases between. Germline loops: CDR1 LGHNA, CDR2 YNFKEQ. The record originates from a study of beta chain features in type 1 diabetes. General observations from the study: Compared with healthy donors, patients appeared to share more similar naive, central memory and regulatory TCRB repertoires.

Source material: central memory CD4+ T cells from blood. The TCR comes from a woman under 30 in good health. This chain joins TRBV4-2 and TRBJ2-7; the D gene is possibly TRBD1 (5 bases). The CDR3, as DNA: TGTGCCAGCAGCCAAGTCGGCAGGGCCTACGAGCAGTACTTC. Residues: CASSQVGRAYEQYF.